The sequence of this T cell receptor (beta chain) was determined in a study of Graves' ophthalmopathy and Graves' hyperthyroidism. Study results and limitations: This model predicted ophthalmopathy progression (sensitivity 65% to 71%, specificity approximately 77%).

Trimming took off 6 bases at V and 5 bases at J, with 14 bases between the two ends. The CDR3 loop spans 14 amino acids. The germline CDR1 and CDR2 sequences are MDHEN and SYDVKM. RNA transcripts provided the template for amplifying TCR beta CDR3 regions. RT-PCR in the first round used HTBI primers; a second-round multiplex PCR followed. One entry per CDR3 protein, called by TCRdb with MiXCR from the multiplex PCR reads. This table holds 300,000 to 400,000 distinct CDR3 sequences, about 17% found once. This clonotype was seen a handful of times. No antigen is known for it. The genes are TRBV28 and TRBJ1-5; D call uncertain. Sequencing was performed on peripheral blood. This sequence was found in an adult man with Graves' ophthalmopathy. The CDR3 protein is CASSPFGSDQPQHF. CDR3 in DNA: TGTGCCAGCAGCCCTTTCGGATCGGATCAGCCCCAGCATTTT.